The clone carrying this TCR beta chain was observed at least ten times. Its antigen is undetermined. The source of the sample is a study of CD8 T cells in ankylosing spondylitis. Study-wide results and limits: Existing reports had already noted some motif variants in reactive arthritis synovial fluid and blood. Reportedly, significant enrichment of disease-linked clones occurred in matched ankylosing spondylitis synovial fluid. There was a TCR beta motif, made of several highly homologous variants, that appeared characteristic of ankylosing spondylitis blood.

A single record per CDR3 protein comes from TCRdb applying MiXCR to the 5' RACE reads. The table includes some 140,000 distinct CDR3 sequences, 7% to 10% detected once. The receptor was isolated from a male donor with ankylosing spondylitis. The sequenced material came from synovial fluid, either unsorted or a sorted T cell fraction (not recorded which).

CDR3 sequence reads: CASTGYNEQFF. In DNA, the CDR3 is TGTGCCAGCACTGGCTACAATGAGCAGTTCTTC. This rearrangement joins TRBV2 to TRBJ2-1; D is undetermined. V was pared by 7 bases and J by 3 bases, with 4 bases between. This CDR3 has 11 residues. The germline CDR1 and CDR2 sequences are SNHLY and FYNNEI.